This T cell receptor (beta chain) was found in a study of human T cells and chemical hapten exposure. The time point here: patch test 2, 6 weeks after DPC sensitization. Treatment indicated: therapeutic diphenylcyclopropenone sensitization with weekly scalp DPC. Attachment of unique molecular identifiers to individual cDNA molecules was performed in the library. Per the original methods: 96,000 or so TCRs per sample was the median, with a range of about 20,000 to 700,000. MiXCR was run by TCRdb on the RACE reads, yielding one entry per CDR3 protein. TCRdb assigned the V and J calls; the authors' analysis was not used. Among around 50,000 distinct CDR3 sequences listed, over 9.5% were seen once. This clonotype was found a few times. V was cut by 0 bases and J by 4 bases, with 12 bases left in between. The CDR3 length is 15 residues. Germline CDR1 MNHEY, CDR2 SVGEGT.

The chain combines TRBV6-2 or TRBV6-3 with TRBJ1-1, with D unresolved. The starting material was whole blood, obtained in connection with sensitization to the hapten diphenylcyclopropenone (DPC). The TCR comes from a woman aged 45-59 years with alopecia areata. Some clones in this sample may be carry-over from other donors' samples. CDR3 bases: TGTGCCAGCAGTTACTCCGGGGTTAAAGCCACTGAAGCTTTCTTT. Its protein is CASSYSGVKATEAFF.